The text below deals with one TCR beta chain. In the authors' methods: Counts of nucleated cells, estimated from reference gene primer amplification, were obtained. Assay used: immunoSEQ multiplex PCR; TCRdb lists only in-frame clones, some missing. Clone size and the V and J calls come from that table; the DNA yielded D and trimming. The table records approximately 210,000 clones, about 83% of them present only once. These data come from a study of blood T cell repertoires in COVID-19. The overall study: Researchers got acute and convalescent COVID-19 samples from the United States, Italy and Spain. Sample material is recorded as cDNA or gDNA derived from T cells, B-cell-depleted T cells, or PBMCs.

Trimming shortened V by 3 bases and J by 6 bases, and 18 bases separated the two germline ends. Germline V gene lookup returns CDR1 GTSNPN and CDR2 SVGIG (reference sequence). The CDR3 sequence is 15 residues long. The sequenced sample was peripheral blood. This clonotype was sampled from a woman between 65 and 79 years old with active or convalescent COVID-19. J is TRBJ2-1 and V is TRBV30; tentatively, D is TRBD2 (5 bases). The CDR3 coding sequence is TGTGCCTGGAGCTCCGGGGTAAATTGGTTCAATGAGCAGTTCTTC. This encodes CAWSSGVNWFNEQFF. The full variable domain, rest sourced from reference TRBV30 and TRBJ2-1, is SQTIHQWPATLVQPVGSPLSLECTVEGTSNPNLYWYRQAAGRGLQLLFYSVGIGQISSEVPQNLSASRPQDRQFILSSKKLLLSDSGFYLCAWSSGVNWFNEQFFGPGTRLTVL.